Listed below are T cell receptor beta chains from one sample, sequenced in a study of cytomegalovirus exposure and HLA in healthy donors. Produced via immunoSEQ multiplex PCR; TCRdb's table is partial and in-frame only. The sample contains fewer than 150,000 clones, roughly four fifths of which appear only once. Sequencing used PBMCs. The origin of the receptors is a man aged 35-49 years in good health and CMV-seropositive. Both conserved end residues are part of each CDR3. D genes are given only for firm matches. The size entry is marked missing in some rows and otherwise reads once, few, many or a size class.

clone size,D gene,J gene,V gene,CDR3 DNA,CDR3 protein
-,TRBD2,TRBJ2-3,TRBV7-3,TGTGCCAGCAGCCCCAAGGGGGCTAGCGGGGGAGAAGATACGCAGTATTTT,CASSPKGASGGEDTQYF
-,TRBD1,TRBJ2-7,TRBV5-1,TGCGCCAGCAGTCGTAAGTCTCTAGGGGGCGCGGGCGAGCAGTACTTC,CASSRKSLGGAGEQYF
-,TRBD2,TRBJ2-2,TRBV2,TGTGCCAGCAGGCGGGAGTTTCACACCGGGGAGCTGTTTTTT,CASRREFHTGELFF
-,-,TRBJ2-2,TRBV2,TGTGCCAGCATTAGAGGGACGAACACCGGGGAGCTGTTTTTT,CASIRGTNTGELFF
-,-,TRBJ2-3,TRBV27,TGTGCCAGCAGTCCCCCGACTTCCCGGTACACAGATACGCAGTATTTT,CASSPPTSRYTDTQYF
-,TRBD1,TRBJ2-1,TRBV2,TGTGCCAGCATGCCCGGGACAGGGACGTACAATGAGCAGTTCTTC,CASMPGTGTYNEQFF
-,-,TRBJ1-1,TRBV10-3,TGTGCCATCAGGGCCGCAGGGAACACTGAAGCTTTCTTT,CAIRAAGNTEAFF
-,TRBD2,TRBJ2-2,TRBV19,TGTGCCAGTAGTCCCTTGGGGATGACTAGCGGGAGGGTAGGGGAGCTGTTTTTT,CASSPLGMTSGRVGELFF
-,-,TRBJ1-2,TRBV7-2,TGTGCCGGCAGCTTAGCTGGCAGCTATGGCTACACCTTC,CAGSLAGSYGYTF
few,-,TRBJ1-1,TRBV28,TGTGCCAGCAGCCAAACCAGGGCTTCCGAAGCTTTCTTT,CASSQTRASEAFF
once,TRBD1,TRBJ2-7,TRBV2,TGTGCCAGCACGTCGCGACAGGGGGCCCGCGAGCAGTACTTC,CASTSRQGAREQYF
-,-,TRBJ1-2,TRBV2,TGTGCCAGCATCTCCGGGGGCTACACCTTC,CASISGGYTF
-,TRBD1,TRBJ1-1,TRBV10-1,TGCGCCAGCAGTGATTACAGGGGAAGCTCTGAAGCTTTCTTT,CASSDYRGSSEAFF
-,TRBD1,TRBJ2-3,TRBV10-3,TGTGCCATCAGCCGGGACAGGGGCCCAGATACGCAGTATTTT,CAISRDRGPDTQYF
-,-,TRBJ2-1,TRBV4-1,TGCGCCAGCAGCCAACGCCTAGTGGTCGCGAATGAGCAGTTCTTC,CASSQRLVVANEQFF
-,-,TRBJ2-2,TRBV7-3,TGTGCCAGCAACTCAGGGGGGCGGGGGGAAACCGGGGAGCTGTTTTTT,CASNSGGRGETGELFF
once,-,TRBJ1-1,TRBV2,TGTGCCAGCAGCCTCGAGGAGGGCCGATCAGGCACTGAAGCTTTCTTT,CASSLEEGRSGTEAFF
-,TRBD2,TRBJ2-7,TRBV5-4,TGTGCCAGCAGCTTGGACGCGTGGCGGGAGGGAACCTACGAGCAGTACTTC,CASSLDAWREGTYEQYF
-,-,TRBJ1-3,TRBV5-1,TGCGCCAGCAGTCCTGGGGAGCCGGGAAACACCATATATTTT,CASSPGEPGNTIYF
once,-,TRBJ2-2,TRBV9,TGTGCCAGCAGCGTAGAGACAATGACCGGGGAGCTGTTTTTT,CASSVETMTGELFF
-,TRBD1,TRBJ1-5,TRBV2,TGTGCCAGCAGTGTGGACAGGGTCGGACATCCGCCCCAGCATTTT,CASSVDRVGHPPQHF
-,TRBD1,TRBJ1-2,TRBV5-1,TGCGCCAGCCGTGGACAGGGGAGAGGTGGCTACACCTTC,CASRGQGRGGYTF
-,TRBD1,TRBJ2-1,TRBV6-5,TGTGCCAGTAGACAGGGCTATGAGCAGTTCTTC,CASRQGYEQFF
-,-,TRBJ2-7,TRBV5-6,TGTGCCAGTCAAGACAGAATCTCCTACGAGCAGTACTTC,CASQDRISYEQYF
-,-,TRBJ2-6,TRBV19,TGTGCCAGTAAGGGTAAAGGGGACTTGGGAGGGGCCAACGTCCTGACTTTC,CASKGKGDLGGANVLTF
few,TRBD1,TRBJ2-6,TRBV7-9,TGTGCCAGCAGTACGGGGACAGGGGCTGGGGCCAACGTCCTGACTTTC,CASSTGTGAGANVLTF
-,-,TRBJ2-7,TRBV5-4,TGTGCCAGCAGCTTGGCGGCTCGGCGGGATGGCTACGAGCAGTACTTC,CASSLAARRDGYEQYF
once,-,TRBJ1-5,TRBV19,TGTGCCAGTAGTATAGGGGGGGGGACGGATCAGCCCCAGCATTTT,CASSIGGGTDQPQHF
-,-,TRBJ2-1,TRBV29-1,TGCAGCGTTGAAGCCCCCCAGCGGCGGTCCTACAATGAGCAGTTCTTC,CSVEAPQRRSYNEQFF
-,TRBD2,TRBJ2-7,TRBV5-4,TGTGCCCTCACCTCTAGCGGGACTGGGTACGAGCAGTACTTC,CALTSSGTGYEQYF
-,TRBD1,TRBJ2-3,TRBV9,TGTGCCAGCAGCGTAGGGACAGGGGTAGGCCTAGCGAACACAGATACGCAGTATTTT,CASSVGTGVGLANTDTQYF
-,-,TRBJ1-4,TRBV18,TGTGCCAGCTCACCACCCAGGGCCGTTGAAAAACTGTTTTTT,CASSPPRAVEKLFF
-,TRBD1,TRBJ2-1,TRBV9,TGTGCCAGCAGCGTAGGGACAGGGTTCTACAATGAGCAGTTCTTC,CASSVGTGFYNEQFF
-,TRBD2,TRBJ2-2,TRBV18,TGTGCCAGCTCAGCAGGACTAGCGGGATTTCTTACCGGGGAGCTGTTTTTT,CASSAGLAGFLTGELFF
-,-,TRBJ1-2,TRBV27,TGTGCCAGCAGTTTATCACGCGGGCGGGGCTCTAACTATGGCTACACCTTC,CASSLSRGRGSNYGYTF
-,-,TRBJ1-5,TRBV5-6,TGTGCCAGCAGCTTGGCCGGTGACAGCAGCAATCAGCCCCAGCATTTT,CASSLAGDSSNQPQHF
-,-,TRBJ2-1,TRBV5-1,TGCGCCAGCAGCTTGGCCGACAGGGAGCAGTTCTTC,CASSLADREQFF
-,TRBD1,TRBJ1-4,TRBV6-1,TGTGCCAGCAGTGAGACAGGGGCTAATGAAAAACTGTTTTTT,CASSETGANEKLFF
-,-,TRBJ2-7,TRBV4-3,TGCGCCAGCAGCCAATTTAAAAACGACAGGAGCTCCTACGAGCAGTACTTC,CASSQFKNDRSSYEQYF
-,-,TRBJ2-7,TRBV9,TGTGCCAGCAGCGTAGCAGGGCCCTACGAGCAGTACTTC,CASSVAGPYEQYF
-,-,TRBJ2-1,TRBV2,TGTGCCAGCAGGCTGAACTTCCATGAGCAGTTCTTC,CASRLNFHEQFF
-,-,TRBJ2-7,TRBV7-6,TGTGCCAGCAGCTCGAGGGCAGGGGCCTCCTACGAGCAGTACTTC,CASSSRAGASYEQYF
few,TRBD1,TRBJ2-5,TRBV7-9,TGTGCCAGCAGCCTAGGACAGGGGAAAGAGACCCAGTACTTC,CASSLGQGKETQYF
once,TRBD2,TRBJ2-7,TRBV5-1,TGCGCCAGCAGCTCTAGGACTAGCGGGATCGGGTCCTATGAGCAGTACTTC,CASSSRTSGIGSYEQYF
-,-,TRBJ2-7,TRBV7-6,TGTGCCAGCAGCGAGGGACTTGGGACCTACGAGCAGTACTTC,CASSEGLGTYEQYF
-,-,TRBJ1-5,TRBV6-5,TGTGCCAGCAGTTATGCAGGGCATCAGCCCCAGCATTTT,CASSYAGHQPQHF
-,TRBD1,TRBJ1-2,TRBV11-2,TGTGCCAGCAGCCCACCGGGACAGGGTATAGACTATGGCTACACCTTC,CASSPPGQGIDYGYTF
once,-,TRBJ2-7,TRBV7-6,TGTGCCAGCAGCCTAGACAGCGGCTACGAGCAGTACTTC,CASSLDSGYEQYF